The clone carrying this T cell receptor beta chain was seen repeatedly, ten times or more. Its target is not known. V lost 3 bases and J 2 bases, leaving 16 bases between the germline ends. In germline, CDR1 is SGHRS, CDR2 YFSETQ. CDR3 length: 16 residues. This entry belongs to a study of T-cell reconstitution after alpha-beta-depleted transplantation in children. Findings and caveats of the study: Reportedly, alpha-beta T cells present about two months post-transplant originated from several hundred expanded clones of graft origin. At one year after transplant, newly produced T cells mostly accounted for T-cell counts and diversity. For some patients, TCRbeta diversity was high at day 60 because of recipient T cells and thymic progenitors that survived.

For TCRbeta, the library was prepared with unique molecular identifiers. TCRdb used MiXCR to reprocess the PCR reads, holding one entry per CDR3 protein. The sample consists of about 830,000 distinct CDR3 sequences, about 16% of them appearing once. This sequence joins TRBV5-1 and TRBJ2-3; D unresolved. The TCR originated in a male patient between 10 and 17 years old who had a stem cell transplant for acute lymphoblastic leukemia, so the T cells may come from the graft donor. The source was PBMCs, mostly from graft donor cells, collected 360 days after TCRalphabeta/CD19-depleted stem cell transplant. This chain's CDR3 is CASSWGGRRPTDTQYF. Written as DNA, the CDR3 is TGCGCCAGCAGCTGGGGTGGGCGCCGGCCCACAGATACGCAGTATTTT.